The clone carrying this TCR beta chain was seen a few times. This specimen comes from a study of memory CD4+ T cells and cytomegalovirus serostatus. Single viable CD3+CD4+CD8-CD45RO+ cells were sorted as the memory CD4+ T cells. Per the germline V gene, CDR1 is SGHVS and CDR2 is FQNEAQ. The CDR3 covers 15 residues. V shed 5 bases and J 0 bases; nucleotides not matched to a gene: 4. Libraries were prepared by immunoSEQ multiplex PCR; TCRdb keeps only in-frame clonotypes and omits some of them. The sample has tens of thousands of clones, around 76% seen once. The chain has TRBV7-8 and TRBJ2-7; 10 bases are a match to TRBD1. Sequencing input: memory CD4+ T cells from blood. The clonotype was recovered from an adult in good health and CMV-seropositive. In DNA form, the CDR3 reads TGTGCCAGCAGCCCAGACAGGGGGCCCTCCTACGAGCAGTACTTC. Translated, it gives CASSPDRGPSYEQYF.